A single sample is the source of the 13 T cell receptor beta chains below, sequenced in a study of blood T cell repertoires in COVID-19 (dated by TCRdb to the early 2020s). Library creation used the immunoSEQ multiplex PCR assay. Sourced from immuneACCESS, this table was stored by TCRdb with only in-frame sequences that have V and J called. A share of the clones is absent; for the studies checked, an unresolved V gene accounts for under half, and the remainder has no known explanation. Present in this sample are around 200,000 clones, about nine tenths of which were seen just once. The ten largest clones take up around 1.5% of the sample. The sequencing input was peripheral blood. The receptors originated from a young man with active or convalescent COVID-19.

This chain uses TRBV20-1 with TRBJ2-4; D not resolved. Germline V gene sequence: CDR1 DFQATT, CDR2 SNEGSKA (reference sequence). Trimming stripped 3 bases from V and 6 bases from J, with 18 bases between. This CDR3 has 15 amino acids. This CDR3 reads CSASSASSLGNIQYF. The CDR3 DNA reads as TGCAGTGCTAGTTCGGCTAGTTCCCTTGGAAACATTCAGTACTTC.

The chain links TRBV5-4 to TRBJ1-2; a weak D match, TRBD1 (5 bases). CDR1 SGHNT and CDR2 YYREEE come from the germline V gene (reference sequence). This CDR3 contains 14 residues. Trimming took 2 bases from V and 2 from J, leaving 10 bases between them. The CDR3 DNA follows: TGTGCCAGCAGCTTACTGACAGAGAACTATGGCTACACCTTC. This encodes CASSLLTENYGYTF.

The chain combines TRBV7-8 with TRBJ2-3; D is possibly TRBD2 (6 bases). V dropped 6 bases and J dropped 2 bases, with 18 bases sitting between them. CDR3 length equals 16 residues. CDR1 and CDR2 from the germline V gene are SGHVS and FQNEAQ. DNA of the CDR3: TGTGCCAGCAGAACACACGCGGGGTTACACACAGATACGCAGTATTTT. Translation gives CASRTHAGLHTDTQYF.

The chain joins TRBV4-1 to TRBJ1-1; D is ambiguous. V was clipped by 1 base and J by 3 bases, with 3 bases between them. The CDR3 totals 12 residues. Looked up from germline, CDR1 is MGHRA and CDR2 is YSYEKL. The CDR3 here is CASSQGDTEAFF. CDR3 sequence (DNA): TGCGCCAGCAGCCAAGGAGACACTGAAGCTTTCTTT.

This chain links TRBV6-4 with TRBJ1-6; no clear D gene. CDR1 is MRHNA and CDR2 is SNTAGT in the germline V gene. The CDR3 totals 17 residues. The ends were cut back, 6 bases at V and 0 bases at J, with 15 bases in the middle. The CDR3 loop reads CASSQEHWSSYNSPLHF. CDR3 DNA sequence: TGTGCCAGCAGCCAAGAACACTGGAGCTCCTATAATTCACCCCTCCACTTT.

This chain links TRBV10-3 with TRBJ1-2; D remains unclear. Trimming cost V 10 bases and J 0 bases, with 12 bases left between them. The CDR3 contains 13 residues. Germline V gives CDR1 ENHRY, CDR2 SYGVKD. The CDR3 region is CATGGETNYGYTF. As DNA, the CDR3 is TGTGCCACCGGAGGCGAGACTAACTATGGCTACACCTTC.

The gene calls are TRBV6-2 or TRBV6-3 and TRBJ2-1; 10 bases line up with TRBD2. After removal of 3 bases from V and 15 bases from J, the junction contained 14 bases not matched to a gene. Germline-derived CDR1 and CDR2 are MNHEY and SVGEGT. The CDR3 covers 15 residues. CDR3 DNA: TGTGCCAGCAGTTATGGTGTCGGGCTAGCGGGAGAAAGGTTCTTC. Encoded protein: CASSYGVGLAGERFF.

The gene calls are TRBV7-2 and TRBJ2-7, with 11 nucleotides matching TRBD2. With 6 bases clipped from V and 2 bases from J, the junction kept 3 bases outside the gene matches. CDR3 size: 14 residues. Looked up from germline, CDR1 is SGHTA and CDR2 is FQGNSA. CDR3 sequence reads: CASRPGLAAYEQYF. The CDR3 bases are TGTGCCAGCAGACCGGGACTAGCGGCCTACGAGCAGTACTTC.

This chain uses TRBV19 with TRBJ2-1, with 8 bases that match TRBD2. Per germline, CDR1 LNHDA and CDR2 SQIVND (reference sequence). This CDR3 is 16 amino acids long. With V trimmed by 7 bases and J by 7 bases, 15 bases remained unmatched. DNA of the CDR3: TGTGCCAGTACGGCCAGCGGGAGACCCGGACGGAATGAGCAGTTCTTC. This codes for CASTASGRPGRNEQFF.

This chain uses TRBV19 with TRBJ2-2; 10 bases line up with TRBD2. Germline V gene lookup returns CDR1 LNHDA and CDR2 SQIVND (reference sequence). The V segment lost 5 bases and the J segment 4 bases; nucleotides outside the gene matches: 13. This CDR3 is built from 18 residues. As DNA, the CDR3 is TGTGCCAGTAGTTTCCGGGACACGTCTAGCGGGAGCACCGGGGAGCTGTTTTTT. This sequence encodes CASSFRDTSSGSTGELFF.

The chain joins TRBV12-3 or TRBV12-4 to TRBJ1-5, with no clear D. This CDR3 comprises 13 residues. With 3 bases removed from V and 4 bases from J, the gap between germline ends came to 7 bases. CDR3 nucleotide sequence: TGTGCCAGCAGTTTTTCCAGGAATCAGCCCCAGCATTTT. Translation: CASSFSRNQPQHF.

The rearrangement joins TRBV7-8 to TRBJ1-1; D is undetermined. Germline V CDR1 and CDR2: SGHVS, FQNEAQ. Trimming cost V 5 bases and J 3 bases, with 16 bases left between them. The CDR3 extends over 15 amino acids. The CDR3 DNA sequence: TGTGCCAGCAGCCCTCACGAGGGTAGTGACACTGAAGCTTTCTTT. Its translation is CASSPHEGSDTEAFF.

The CDR3 bases are TGTGCCAGCAGCTTGACAGGTAGCACAGATACGCAGTATTTT. Residues: CASSLTGSTDTQYF. The J gene is TRBJ2-3, the V gene TRBV7-9; D possibly corresponds to TRBD1 (6 bases). CDR3 length equals 14 residues. The V gene lost 3 bases and the J gene lost 0 bases, with 7 bases spanning the gap. Germline loops: CDR1 SEHNR, CDR2 FQNEAQ (reference sequence).